A single T cell receptor beta chain is shown here with its context. Its specificity is not known. This record comes from a study of T cell repertoires in urothelial bladder cancer. Study-wide findings and caveats: Median T cells were about 6,000 in carcinoma and just over 25,000 in benign specimens.

Repertoires were generated with immunoSEQ multiplex PCR, while TCRdb's copy carries only in-frame clones and drops some. The sample yields almost 9,000 clones, roughly 50% seen once. Trimming took 3 bases from V and 3 from J; bases not matched to a gene: 1. The CDR3 loop spans 15 amino acids. Per the germline V gene, CDR1 is SGHNT and CDR2 is YYREEE (reference sequence). Sequenced: tumor-infiltrating cells from bladder cancer. The rearrangement links TRBV5-4 to TRBJ2-1; 12 nucleotides line up with TRBD2. This sequence originates from a human donor with urothelial carcinoma. CDR3: CASSSSGGVYNEQFF. DNA of the CDR3: TGTGCCAGCAGCTCTAGCGGGGGGGTCTACAATGAGCAGTTCTTC.